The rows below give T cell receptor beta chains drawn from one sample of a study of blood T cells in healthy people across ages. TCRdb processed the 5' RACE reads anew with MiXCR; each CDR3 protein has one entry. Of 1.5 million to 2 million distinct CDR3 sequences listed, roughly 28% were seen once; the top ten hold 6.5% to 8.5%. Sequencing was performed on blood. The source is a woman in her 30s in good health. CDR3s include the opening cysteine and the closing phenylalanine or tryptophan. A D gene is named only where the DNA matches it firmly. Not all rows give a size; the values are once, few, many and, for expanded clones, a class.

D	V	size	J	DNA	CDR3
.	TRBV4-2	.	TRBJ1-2	TGTGCCAGCAGCCAAGACGAGGATGTGGGTGGCTACACCTTC	CASSQDEDVGGYTF
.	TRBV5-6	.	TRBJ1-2	TGTGCCAGCAGCTTTATTGACAGAACTAACTATGGCTACACCTTC	CASSFIDRTNYGYTF
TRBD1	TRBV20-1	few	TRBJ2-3	TGCAGTGCGGATCGGACAGGGGTTGCAAATACGCAGTATTTT	CSADRTGVANTQYF
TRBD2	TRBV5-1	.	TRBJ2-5	TGCGCCAGCAGCCCCGGGACTAACAAAGAGACCCAGTACTTC	CASSPGTNKETQYF
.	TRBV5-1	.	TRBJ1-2	TGCGCCAGCAGCTTGGCCTTGAAGGGGCCGGACTATGGCTACACCTTC	CASSLALKGPDYGYTF
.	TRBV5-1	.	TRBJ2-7	TGCGCCAGTACGCCTTGGGAATCCTTCTACGAGCAGTACTTC	CASTPWESFYEQYF
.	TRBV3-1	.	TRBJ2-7	TGTGCCAGCAGCCAACCGATCAGCTCCTACAATGAGCAGTACTTC	CASSQPISSYNEQYF
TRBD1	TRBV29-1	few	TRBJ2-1	TGCAGCGCCGTTGGGACAGGCGATGAGCAGTTCTTC	CSAVGTGDEQFF
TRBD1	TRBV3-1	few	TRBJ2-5	TGTGCCAGCAGCCAACGCGGGACAGGGGTGTCAGGGACCCAGTACTTC	CASSQRGTGVSGTQYF
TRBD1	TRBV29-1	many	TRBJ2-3	TGCAGCGTTGAAGCGACAGGGGGGTACACAGATACGCAGTATTTT	CSVEATGGYTDTQYF
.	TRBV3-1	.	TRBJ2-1	TGTGCCAGCAGCCCTCTGGTAGCCGATGAGCAGTTCTTC	CASSPLVADEQFF
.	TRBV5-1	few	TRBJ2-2	TGCGCCAGCAGCTTGCCAGGGGCGGAGACCGGGGAGCTGTTTTTT	CASSLPGAETGELFF
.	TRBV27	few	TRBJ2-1	TGTGCCAGCAGGGACAGGGGGCTAGCGGGGGGGCTAAATGAGCAGTTCTTC	CASRDRGLAGGLNEQFF
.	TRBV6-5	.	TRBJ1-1	TGTGCCAGCAGTTGGGGACCGACGACTGAAGCTTTCTTT	CASSWGPTTEAFF
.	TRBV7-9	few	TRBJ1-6	TGTGCCAGCAGCTTCGTGGAACCGGGATCACCCCTCCACTTT	CASSFVEPGSPLHF
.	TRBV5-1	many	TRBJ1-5	TGCGCCAGCAGCGAAGGGGGCAATCAGCCCCAGCATTTT	CASSEGGNQPQHF
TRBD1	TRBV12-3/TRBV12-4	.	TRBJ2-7	TGTGCCAGCAGTTCCCCCTGGACAGGGAAATCCTACGAGCAGTACTTC	CASSSPWTGKSYEQYF
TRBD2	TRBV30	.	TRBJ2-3	TGTGCCTGGAGTATGGCGGGAGTACAAGATACGCAGTATTTT	CAWSMAGVQDTQYF
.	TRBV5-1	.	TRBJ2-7	TGCGCCAGCAGCTTGGACGCGCGGACCTACGAGCGGTACTTC	CASSLDARTYERYF
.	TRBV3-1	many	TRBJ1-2	TGTGCCAGCAGCCCCCTGGGGGAGTCTGATGGCTACACCTTC	CASSPLGESDGYTF
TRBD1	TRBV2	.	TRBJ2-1	TGTGCCAGCAGTGACGTGACAGGGGGCTTTGATGAGCAGTTCTTC	CASSDVTGGFDEQFF
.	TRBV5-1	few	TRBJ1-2	TGCGCCAGCAGCTTGGAGACCCAGGGCGGTGGCTACACCTTC	CASSLETQGGGYTF
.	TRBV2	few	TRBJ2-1	TGTGCCAGCAGTGAAGTCGGCAGGGGTCTCAATGAGCAGTTCTTC	CASSEVGRGLNEQFF
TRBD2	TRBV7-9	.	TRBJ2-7	TGTGCCAGCAGCTCTTTAGCGGGAGTCTCCCACGAGCAGTACTTC	CASSSLAGVSHEQYF
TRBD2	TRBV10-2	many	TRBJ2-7	TGCGCCAGCAAATTAGCGGGAGACTACGAGCAGTACTTC	CASKLAGDYEQYF
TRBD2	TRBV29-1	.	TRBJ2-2	TGCAGCGTTGAAGTCGCGGGGGCCGGGGAGCTGTTTTTT	CSVEVAGAGELFF